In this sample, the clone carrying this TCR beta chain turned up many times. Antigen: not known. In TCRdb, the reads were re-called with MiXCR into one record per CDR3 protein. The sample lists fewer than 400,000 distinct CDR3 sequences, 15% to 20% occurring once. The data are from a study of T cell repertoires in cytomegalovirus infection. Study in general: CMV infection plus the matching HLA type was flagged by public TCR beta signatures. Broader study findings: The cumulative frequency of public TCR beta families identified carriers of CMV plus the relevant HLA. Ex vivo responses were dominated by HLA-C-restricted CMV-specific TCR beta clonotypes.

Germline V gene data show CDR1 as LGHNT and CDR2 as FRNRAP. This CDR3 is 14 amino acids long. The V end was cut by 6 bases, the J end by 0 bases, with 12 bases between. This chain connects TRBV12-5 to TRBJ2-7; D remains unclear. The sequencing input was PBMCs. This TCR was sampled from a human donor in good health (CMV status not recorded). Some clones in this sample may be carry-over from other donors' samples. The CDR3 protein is CASGATQSSYEQYF. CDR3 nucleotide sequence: TGTGCTAGTGGGGCGACTCAAAGCTCCTACGAGCAGTACTTC.